This TCR beta chain is from a study of cytomegalovirus exposure and HLA in healthy donors. The CDR3 is 11 residues long. Germline V gene sequence: CDR1 SGHKS, CDR2 YYEKEE (reference sequence). V shed 9 bases, J shed 14 bases, and the junction held 12 bases outside the gene matches. 60 Vbeta and 13 Jbeta primers were used in PCR. Clones were read by immunoSEQ multiplex PCR, and TCRdb kept only the in-frame ones, dropping some. Found here are approximately 150,000 clones, about 80% of them singletons; the top ten hold 4.5% to 5.5%. The chain uses TRBV5-5 and TRBJ1-2, with 8 positions matching TRBD1. Specimen: PBMCs. The sequence derives from a man aged 40-50 years in good health and CMV-seronegative. In DNA, the CDR3 is TGTGCCACTTTCGACGGACAGGGCGTAACCTTC. Protein sequence: CATFDGQGVTF.